These 28 T cell receptor beta chains were sequenced from one sample in a study of CD8 T cells in Susac syndrome. With random hexamers, reverse transcription was performed on about 0.5 to 1 ug of RNA. TCRdb re-called the immunoSEQ multiplex PCR reads with MiXCR, one entry per CDR3 protein. The sample consists of some 250,000 distinct CDR3 sequences, 90% to 96% of them appearing once. The specimen was CD4+ T cells from PBMCs. These receptors originate from a human donor with Susac syndrome.

This clonotype has a handful of counts. The rearrangement joins TRBV19 to TRBJ2-7, with D possibly TRBD1 on 5 matching bases. The CDR3 is made up of 14 amino acids. Trimming removed 3 bases at V and 9 bases at J, with 18 bases between. CDR1 and CDR2 from the germline V gene are LNHDA and SQIVND (reference sequence). CDR3 loop: CASSMSAGKALQYF. The CDR3 DNA is TGTGCCAGTAGTATGTCGGCAGGGAAAGCTCTGCAGTACTTC. Drawing the rest from reference TRBV19 and TRBJ2-7, the complete variable domain is DGGITQSPKYLFRKEGQNVTLSCEQNLNHDAMYWYRQDPGQGLRLIYYSQIVNDFQKGDIAEGYSVSREKKESFPLTVTSAQKNPTAFYLCASSMSAGKALQYFGPGTRLTVT.

The gene calls are TRBV20-1 and TRBJ1-1, with D maybe TRBD1 (6 bases). V was pared by 1 base and J by 1 base, with 16 bases between. This CDR3 has 16 residues. Per the germline V gene, CDR1 is DFQATT and CDR2 is SNEGSKA (reference sequence). CDR3 loop: CSARAGGGRPNTEAFF. As DNA, the CDR3 is TGCAGTGCTAGAGCGGGGGGGGGCCGCCCGAACACTGAAGCTTTCTTT.

The V gene is TRBV9, the J gene TRBJ1-1, with D tentatively TRBD1 (6 bases). CDR1 SGDLS and CDR2 YYNGEE come from the germline V gene. The ends were cut back, 3 bases at V and 1 base at J, with 13 bases in the middle. CDR3 size: 15 residues. The CDR3 protein is CASSARQGGNTEAFF. The CDR3 region has the DNA TGTGCCAGCAGCGCCCGACAAGGGGGGAACACTGAAGCTTTCTTT.

The V call is TRBV6-5, the J call TRBJ1-2; a possible D gene is TRBD1 (5 bases). V lost 10 bases and J 3 bases, leaving 12 bases between the germline ends. CDR3 length: 12 residues. Germline-derived CDR1 and CDR2 are MNHEY and SVGAGI. CDR3 sequence (DNA): TGTGCCACCAGGACACTACACTATGGCTACACCTTC. This translates into CATRTLHYGYTF.

This clonotype was detected once. In DNA form, the CDR3 reads TGTGCCAGCAGCCCCAAGGGGACTAGCGGGAGCACAGATACGCAGTATTTT. It yields the protein CASSPKGTSGSTDTQYF. The chain links TRBV7-3 to TRBJ2-3; TRBD2 matches at 12 bases. J was trimmed by 0 bases and V by 5 bases; bases with no gene match: 6. There are 17 residues in the CDR3. The germline V gene has CDR1 SGHTA and CDR2 FQGTGA. The full variable domain, rest sourced from reference TRBV7-3 and TRBJ2-3, is GAGVSQTPSNKVTEKGKYVELRCDPISGHTALYWYRQSLGQGPEFLIYFQGTGAADDSGLPNDRFFAVRPEGSVSTLKIQRTERGDSAVYLCASSPKGTSGSTDTQYFGPGTRLTVL.

The chain employs TRBV24-1 and TRBJ2-6; TRBD1 matches 7 bases. Germline CDR1 is KGHDR and CDR2 is SFDVKD. Trimming cost V 4 bases and J 0 bases; bases outside gene matches: 8. The CDR3 runs 18 residues. CDR3 in DNA: TGTGCCACCAGTGAAACGACAGGGTCGGGCTCTGGGGCCAACGTCCTGACTTTC. Its protein product is CATSETTGSGSGANVLTF.

The chain employs TRBV28 and TRBJ1-2, with no clear D. Germline V gives CDR1 MDHEN, CDR2 SYDVKM. The V end lost 6 bases, the J end lost 7 bases, and 12 bases lay between the germline ends. This CDR3 spans 12 amino acids. The CDR3 region is CASREGAGGYTF. The CDR3 coding sequence is TGTGCCAGCAGGGAAGGTGCTGGTGGCTACACCTTC.

The chain recombines TRBV20-1 with TRBJ2-7; 12 bases are shared with TRBD1. This CDR3 is built from 14 residues. Germline-derived CDR1 and CDR2 are DFQATT and SNEGSKA (reference sequence). The ends lost 6 bases at V and 4 bases at J; junction bases unmatched: 7. The CDR3 loop is CSATGTGGDYEQYF. The CDR3 DNA sequence: TGCAGTGCAACCGGGACAGGGGGCGATTACGAGCAGTACTTC.

The chain joins TRBV6-4 to TRBJ2-6; perhaps TRBD1 as D (5 bases). Trimming took 7 bases from V and 4 from J, leaving 11 bases between them. Germline lookup yields CDR1 MRHNA and CDR2 SNTAGT. This CDR3 is built from 14 residues. The CDR3, as DNA: TGTGCCAGCATGAAAGGGGCCGGGGCCAACGTCCTGACTTTC. Its translation is CASMKGAGANVLTF.

The rearrangement joins TRBV28 to TRBJ2-1; a possible D gene is TRBD1 (6 bases). Germline V CDR1 and CDR2: MDHEN, SYDVKM. The CDR3 has 14 residues. Trimming pared 5 bases from V and 8 bases from J, leaving 16 bases between. CDR3 bases: TGTGCCAGCAGTCCACCGTGGGGGCGCGATGAGCAGTTCTTC. Translation gives CASSPPWGRDEQFF.

The chain links TRBV12-3 or TRBV12-4 to TRBJ2-7; 10 bases match TRBD1. V trimming: 6 bases; J trimming: 2 bases; junction bases outside the gene matches: 4. The CDR3 spans 14 residues. DNA of the CDR3: TGTGCCAGCAGAACCGGACAGGGGGCCTACGAGCAGTACTTC. It is translated as CASRTGQGAYEQYF.

J is TRBJ2-4 and V is TRBV9; D perhaps matches TRBD2 (6 bases). This CDR3 region has 15 residues. Per germline, CDR1 SGDLS and CDR2 YYNGEE. The germline V and J ends were trimmed by 4 bases and 8 bases, with 19 bases remaining between them. CDR3 DNA sequence: TGTGCCAGCAGCATCCGGGGACTCGTTGGGGACATTCAGTACTTC. Protein: CASSIRGLVGDIQYF.

The rearrangement joins TRBV6-4 to TRBJ2-1; TRBD2 aligns across 8 bases. The germline V gene has CDR1 MRHNA and CDR2 SNTAGT. Germline trimming cut 0 bases from V and 0 bases from J; bases unmatched to any gene: 4. The CDR3 totals 17 residues. CDR3 region: CASSDSPLAGSYNEQFF. The DNA of the CDR3 is TGTGCCAGCAGTGACTCCCCTCTAGCGGGCTCCTACAATGAGCAGTTCTTC.

The chain uses TRBV18 and TRBJ1-2; D is unclear. V was clipped by 3 bases and J by 2 bases, with 7 bases between them. The CDR3 extends over 13 amino acids. Germline V gene data show CDR1 as KGHSH and CDR2 as LQKENI. The CDR3 is CASSPDKNYGYTF. CDR3 DNA: TGTGCCAGCTCACCCGACAAGAACTATGGCTACACCTTC.

This chain uses TRBV9 with TRBJ2-1; a weak D match, TRBD1 (5 bases). V lost 0 bases and J lost 9, with 10 bases in between. CDR1 is SGDLS and CDR2 is YYNGEE in the germline V gene. This CDR3 has 13 residues. The CDR3 nucleotides read TGTGCCAGCAGCGTAGATCAGGGCGGTGAGCAGTTCTTC. As protein: CASSVDQGGEQFF.

J is TRBJ2-7 and V is TRBV9, with unresolved D. This CDR3 has 15 amino acids. The ends were cut back, 0 bases at V and 2 bases at J, with 12 bases in the middle. CDR1 and CDR2 (germline): SGDLS, YYNGEE. The CDR3: CASSVATGLAYEQYF. For the CDR3, the DNA is TGTGCCAGCAGCGTAGCTACCGGGTTGGCCTACGAGCAGTACTTC.

The chain joins TRBV7-9 to TRBJ2-2, with no clear D. V was clipped by 7 bases and J by 2 bases, with 14 bases between them. There are 15 residues in the CDR3. Germline loops: CDR1 SEHNR, CDR2 FQNEAQ (reference sequence). The CDR3 DNA reads TGTGCCAGCACCCAATCTTTCAGCAACACCGGGGAGCTGTTTTTT. Translation gives CASTQSFSNTGELFF.

The chain joins TRBV4-1 to TRBJ1-5; D is uncertain. Germline-derived CDR1 and CDR2 are MGHRA and YSYEKL. The CDR3 runs to 15 residues. Trimming took off 1 base at V and 1 base at J, with 8 bases between the two ends. CDR3: CASSQGGSSNQPQHF. CDR3 nucleotides: TGCGCCAGCAGCCAAGGGGGTAGCAGCAATCAGCCCCAGCATTTT.

In its sample, this clonotype was seen once. The rearrangement links TRBV20-1 to TRBJ1-1, with 7 bases aligning to TRBD1. V lost 3 bases to trimming and J lost 1 base; unmatched junction nucleotides: 2. The CDR3 length is 13 residues. Germline V gene data show CDR1 as DFQATT and CDR2 as SNEGSKA (reference sequence). CDR3 amino acids: CSARGQPNTEAFF. The CDR3 DNA reads as TGCAGTGCTAGGGGACAGCCGAACACTGAAGCTTTCTTT.

This sequence joins TRBV21-1 and TRBJ1-1; the listed D gene, TRBD1, was not tested against the DNA. TRBV21-1 is classified as a pseudogene. CDR3 size: 17 residues. The CDR3 protein is CASSQRTGGGMNTEAFF. DNA of the CDR3: TGTGCCAGCAGCCAGCGTACAGGGGGAGGAATGAACACTGAAGCTTTCTTT.

This sequence joins TRBV20-1 and TRBJ1-2; unclear D gene. Germline loops: CDR1 DFQATT, CDR2 SNEGSKA (reference sequence). Trimming took off 5 bases at V and 6 bases at J, with 19 bases between the two ends. This CDR3 spans 14 amino acids. The CDR3: CSAWARWMYDGYTF. CDR3 nucleotide sequence: TGCAGTGCTTGGGCGAGGTGGATGTATGATGGCTACACCTTC.

This chain uses TRBV20-1 with TRBJ2-1; 8 nucleotides line up with TRBD2. The CDR3 covers 13 residues. Germline CDR1 and CDR2: DFQATT and SNEGSKA (reference sequence). Germline trimming cut 1 base from V and 8 bases from J; bases unmatched to any gene: 4. CDR3 nucleotides: TGCAGTGCTAGAGGAGCGGGAGTGGATGAGCAGTTCTTC. Translating it yields CSARGAGVDEQFF.

This rearrangement joins TRBV4-1 to TRBJ2-6, with 7 bases lining up with TRBD1. Germline V gives CDR1 MGHRA, CDR2 YSYEKL. The CDR3 contains 16 residues. V gave up 6 bases and J gave up 0 bases; unmatched junction bases: 5. For the CDR3, the DNA is TGCGCCAGCAGACGGACAGGTACCTCTGGGGCCAACGTCCTGACTTTC. This gives the protein CASRRTGTSGANVLTF.

The CDR3 DNA reads as TGTGCCACCAGTGACCCCGGGACAGGGTACCATGGCTACACCTTC. As protein: CATSDPGTGYHGYTF. This chain joins TRBV24-1 and TRBJ1-2; TRBD1 agrees at 9 bases. The V segment lost 4 bases and the J segment 6 bases; nucleotides outside the gene matches: 8. The CDR3 consists of 15 residues. The V gene's germline CDR1 is KGHDR and CDR2 SFDVKD.

V and J are TRBV4-1 and TRBJ2-7, with TRBD2 identical over 8 bases. The V gene's germline CDR1 is MGHRA and CDR2 YSYEKL. CDR3 length: 14 amino acids. The J segment lost 2 bases and the V segment lost 3 bases, leaving 3 bases of the junction unmatched. CDR3 residues: CASSHMGLAYEQYF. CDR3 nucleotide sequence: TGCGCCAGCAGCCATATGGGACTAGCCTACGAGCAGTACTTC.

The chain couples TRBV25-1 to TRBJ1-2; weak D call: TRBD1 (5 bases). The CDR3 length is 13 residues. Trimming took 10 bases from V and 7 from J, leaving 19 bases between them. Germline values: CDR1 MGHDK, CDR2 SYGVNS. Here the CDR3 DNA reads TGTGCCACCGAACAACTAACAGGAGGTGGCTACACCTTC. Its protein product is CATEQLTGGGYTF.

The chain links TRBV23-1 to TRBJ2-5; the D gene is possibly TRBD1 (5 bases). TRBV23-1 is an ORF; its function is uncertain. CDR3 length: 16 residues. V lost 6 bases, J lost 2 bases, and 19 bases lay in between. CDR3 amino acids: CASSPDSETIQETQYF. In nucleotides, the CDR3 is TGCGCCAGCAGCCCCGACAGCGAGACCATACAAGAGACCCAGTACTTC.

The V call is TRBV25-1, the J call TRBJ2-1; 8 nucleotides line up with TRBD1. The germline V gene encodes CDR1 MGHDK and CDR2 SYGVNS. The J segment lost 9 bases and the V segment lost 6 bases, leaving 7 bases of the junction unmatched. The CDR3 is made up of 13 amino acids. CDR3 protein: CASSPQGAGEQFF. The CDR3 DNA sequence: TGTGCCAGCAGCCCGCAGGGGGCCGGTGAGCAGTTCTTC.